This TCR beta chain was sequenced for a study of blood T cell repertoires in COVID-19. Study in general: Sites across the United States, Italy and Spain contributed samples from acute and convalescent COVID-19. PBMCs, B-cell-depleted T cells, or T cells provided the cDNA or gDNA that made up the material.

Produced via immunoSEQ multiplex PCR; TCRdb's table is partial and in-frame only. The sample consists of a few hundred thousand clones, less than 90% of them appearing once. Adults between roughly 18 and 89 years of age took part from 20 to 25 US areas. Membership in each cohort depended on participant-reported clinical history. Trimming took 1 base from V and 10 from J; bases not matched to a gene: 0. CDR3 length: 12 residues. Germline lookup yields CDR1 LGHDT and CDR2 YNNKEL (reference sequence). The chain links TRBV3-1 (or the pseudogene TRBV3-2) to TRBJ2-1; 8 positions agree with TRBD2. The receptor's source is a woman in her 30s who had recovered from COVID-19. Sample: PBMCs or T cells enriched from blood (not recorded which). The CDR3 nucleotides are TGTGCCAGCAGCCAAGGCGGGAGGGAGCAGTTCTTC. It yields the protein CASSQGGREQFF.